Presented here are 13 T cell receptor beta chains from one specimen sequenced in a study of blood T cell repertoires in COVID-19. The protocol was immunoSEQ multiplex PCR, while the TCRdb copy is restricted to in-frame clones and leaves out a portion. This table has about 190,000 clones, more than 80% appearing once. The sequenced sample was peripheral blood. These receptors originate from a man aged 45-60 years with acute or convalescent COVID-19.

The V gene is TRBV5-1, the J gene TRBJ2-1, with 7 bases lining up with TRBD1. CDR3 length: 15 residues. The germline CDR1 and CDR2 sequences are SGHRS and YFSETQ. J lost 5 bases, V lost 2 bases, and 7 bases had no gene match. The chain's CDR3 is CASSLVLGQNNEQFF. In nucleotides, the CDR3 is TGCGCCAGCAGCTTAGTCCTGGGACAGAACAATGAGCAGTTCTTC.

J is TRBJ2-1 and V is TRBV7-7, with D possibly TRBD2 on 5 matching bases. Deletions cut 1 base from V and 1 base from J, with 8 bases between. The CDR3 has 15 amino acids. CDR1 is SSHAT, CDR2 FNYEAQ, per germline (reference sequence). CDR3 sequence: CASSLVSASYNEQFF. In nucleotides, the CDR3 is TGTGCCAGCAGCTTAGTTAGCGCGTCCTACAATGAGCAGTTCTTC.

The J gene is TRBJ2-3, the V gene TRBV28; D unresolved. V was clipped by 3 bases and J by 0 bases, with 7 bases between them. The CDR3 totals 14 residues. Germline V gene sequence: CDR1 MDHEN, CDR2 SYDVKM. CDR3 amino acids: CASSLTSSTDTQYF. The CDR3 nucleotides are TGTGCCAGCAGTTTGACATCTAGCACAGATACGCAGTATTTT.

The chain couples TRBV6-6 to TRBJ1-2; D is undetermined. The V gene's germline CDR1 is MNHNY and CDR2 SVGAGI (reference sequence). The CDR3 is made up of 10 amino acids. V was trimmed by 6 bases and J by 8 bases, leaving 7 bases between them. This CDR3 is CASSLGGYTF. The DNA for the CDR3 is TGTGCCAGCAGCCTAGGAGGCTACACCTTC.

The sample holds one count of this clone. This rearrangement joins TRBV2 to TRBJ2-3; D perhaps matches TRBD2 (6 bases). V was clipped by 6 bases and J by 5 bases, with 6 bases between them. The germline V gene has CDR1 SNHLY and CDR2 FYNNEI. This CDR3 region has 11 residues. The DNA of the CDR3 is TGTGCCAGCAGGCGGGAAGATACGCAGTATTTT. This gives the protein CASRREDTQYF. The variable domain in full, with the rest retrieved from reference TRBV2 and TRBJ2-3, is EPEVTQTPSHQVTQMGQEVILRCVPISNHLYFYWYRQILGQKVEFLVSFYNNEISEKSEIFDDQFSVERPDGSNFTLKIRSTKLEDSAMYFCASRREDTQYFGPGTRLTVL.

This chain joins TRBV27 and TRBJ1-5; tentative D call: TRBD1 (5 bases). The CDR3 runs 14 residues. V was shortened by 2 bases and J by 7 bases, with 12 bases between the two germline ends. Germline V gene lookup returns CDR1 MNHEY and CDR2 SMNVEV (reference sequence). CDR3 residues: CASSLNGGGQPQHF. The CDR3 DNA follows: TGTGCCAGCAGTTTAAATGGGGGAGGGCAGCCCCAGCATTTT.

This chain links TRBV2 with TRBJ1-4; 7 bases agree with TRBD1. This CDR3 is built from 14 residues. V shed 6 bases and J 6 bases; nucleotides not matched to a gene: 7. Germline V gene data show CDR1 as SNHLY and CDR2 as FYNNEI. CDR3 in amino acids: CASSDVQGDEKLFF. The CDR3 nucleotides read TGTGCCAGCAGCGATGTTCAGGGGGATGAAAAACTGTTTTTT.

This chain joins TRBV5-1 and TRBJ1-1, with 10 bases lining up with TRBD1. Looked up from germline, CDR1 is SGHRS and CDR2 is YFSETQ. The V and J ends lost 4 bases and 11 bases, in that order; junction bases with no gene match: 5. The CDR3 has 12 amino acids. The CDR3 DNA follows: TGCGCCAGCAGCCCCGGACAGGGGGATGCTTTCTTT. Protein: CASSPGQGDAFF.

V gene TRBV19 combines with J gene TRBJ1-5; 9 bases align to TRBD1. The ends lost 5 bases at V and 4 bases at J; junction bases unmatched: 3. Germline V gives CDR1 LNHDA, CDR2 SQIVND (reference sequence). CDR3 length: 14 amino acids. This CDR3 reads CASSVQGANQPQHF. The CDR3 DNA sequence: TGTGCCAGTAGTGTACAGGGGGCGAATCAGCCCCAGCATTTT.

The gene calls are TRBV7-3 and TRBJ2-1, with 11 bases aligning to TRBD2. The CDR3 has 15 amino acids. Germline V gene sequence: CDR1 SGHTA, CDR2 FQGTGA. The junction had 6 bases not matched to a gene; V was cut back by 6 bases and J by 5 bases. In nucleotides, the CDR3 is TGTGCCAGCAGACTAGGGACTAGCGGCAACAATGAGCAGTTCTTC. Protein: CASRLGTSGNNEQFF.

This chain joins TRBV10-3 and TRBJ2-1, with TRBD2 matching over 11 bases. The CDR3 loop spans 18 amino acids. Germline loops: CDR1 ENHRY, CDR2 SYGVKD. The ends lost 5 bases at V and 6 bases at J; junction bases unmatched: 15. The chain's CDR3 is CAISTTETSGERANEQFF. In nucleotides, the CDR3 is TGTGCCATCAGTACCACGGAGACTAGCGGGGAGAGGGCCAATGAGCAGTTCTTC.

As DNA, the CDR3 is TGTGCCAGCAGCGTGACTAGCGGGACCGGGGAGCTGTTTTTT. The encoded protein is CASSVTSGTGELFF. The chain recombines TRBV9 with TRBJ2-2; 10 positions match TRBD2. The V and J ends lost 2 bases and 5 bases, in that order; junction bases with no gene match: 0. Germline V gene lookup returns CDR1 SGDLS and CDR2 YYNGEE. The CDR3 has 14 amino acids.

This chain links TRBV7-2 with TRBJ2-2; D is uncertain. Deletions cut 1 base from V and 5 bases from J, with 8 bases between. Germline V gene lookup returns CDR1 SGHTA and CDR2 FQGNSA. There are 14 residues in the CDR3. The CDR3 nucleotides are TGTGCCAGCAGCTTAGTTTCAGTTACCGGGGAGCTGTTTTTT. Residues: CASSLVSVTGELFF. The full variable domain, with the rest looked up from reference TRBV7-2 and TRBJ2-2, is GAGVSQSPSNKVTEKGKDVELRCDPISGHTALYWYRQSLGQGLEFLIYFQGNSAPDKSGLPSDRFSAERTGGSVSTLTIQRTQQEDSAVYLCASSLVSVTGELFFGEGSRLTVL.